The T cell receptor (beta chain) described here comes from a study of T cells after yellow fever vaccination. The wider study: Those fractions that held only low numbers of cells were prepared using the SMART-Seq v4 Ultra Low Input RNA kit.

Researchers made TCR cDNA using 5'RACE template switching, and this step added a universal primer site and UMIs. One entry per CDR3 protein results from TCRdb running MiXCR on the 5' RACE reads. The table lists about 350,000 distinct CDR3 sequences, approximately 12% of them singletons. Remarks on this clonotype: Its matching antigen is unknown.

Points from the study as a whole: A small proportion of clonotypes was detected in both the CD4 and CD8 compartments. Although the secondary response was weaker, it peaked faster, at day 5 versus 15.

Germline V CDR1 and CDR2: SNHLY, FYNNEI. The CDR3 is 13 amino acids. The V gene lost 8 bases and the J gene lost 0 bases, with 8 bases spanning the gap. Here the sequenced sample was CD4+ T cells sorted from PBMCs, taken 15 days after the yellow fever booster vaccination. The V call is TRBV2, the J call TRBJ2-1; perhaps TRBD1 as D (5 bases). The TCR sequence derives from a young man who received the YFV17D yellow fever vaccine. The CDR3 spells CASGARSYNEQFF. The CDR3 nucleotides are TGTGCCAGCGGGGCTCGCTCCTACAATGAGCAGTTCTTC.